This passage covers 16 T cell receptor beta chains from one sample sequenced in a study of blood T cell repertoires in COVID-19. The method was immunoSEQ multiplex PCR; TCRdb's version includes in-frame clones alone and lacks a portion of them. The data contain roughly 65,000 clones, approximately 85% of them singletons. The sequenced material came from peripheral blood. These receptors were taken from an elderly woman with active or convalescent COVID-19.

The CDR3 sequence: CASTAAADNSPLHF. Written as DNA, the CDR3 is TGTGCCAGTACAGCGGCAGCCGATAATTCACCCCTCCACTTT. The gene calls are TRBV19 and TRBJ1-6; D remains ambiguous. The CDR3 consists of 14 residues. The germline V gene encodes CDR1 LNHDA and CDR2 SQIVND (reference sequence). Trimming removed 7 bases from V and 5 bases from J, with 12 bases in between.

The J gene is TRBJ1-2, the V gene TRBV21-1; the tabulated D call, TRBD1, remains unverified against the DNA. TRBV21-1 is listed as a pseudogene. This CDR3 region has 17 residues. The CDR3 DNA reads TGTGCCAGCAGCAAAAAGGGGGCCCAGACTACATCAAATGGCTACACCTTC. This encodes CASSKKGAQTTSNGYTF.

V usage is TRBV6-2 or TRBV6-3 and J usage is TRBJ1-5; maybe TRBD1 (5 bases). The CDR3 length is 14 residues. Germline CDR1 and CDR2: MNHEY and SVGEGT. Deletions cut 5 bases from V and 5 bases from J, with 13 bases between. Here the CDR3 DNA reads TGTGCCAGCAGTGGGATGGGGGGATATCAGCCCCAGCATTTT. It encodes CASSGMGGYQPQHF.

This clone was recorded a few times. The chain is built from TRBV30 and TRBJ2-5, with unresolved D. The CDR3 is 11 residues long. Germline V gene lookup returns CDR1 GTSNPN and CDR2 SVGIG (reference sequence). The V end lost 4 bases, the J end lost 2 bases, and 5 bases lay between the germline ends. DNA for the CDR3: TGTGCCTGGAAACAGCAAGAGACCCAGTACTTC. This encodes CAWKQQETQYF. Full variable domain (remainder filled in from reference TRBV30 and TRBJ2-5): SQTIHQWPATLVQPVGSPLSLECTVEGTSNPNLYWYRQAAGRGLQLLFYSVGIGQISSEVPQNLSASRPQDRQFILSSKKLLLSDSGFYLCAWKQQETQYFGPGTRLLVL.

This clone was found once. This chain connects TRBV5-1 to TRBJ2-7, with D perhaps TRBD1 (6 bases). V dropped 3 bases and J dropped 4 bases, with 11 bases sitting between them. There are 13 residues in the CDR3. The germline V gene has CDR1 SGHRS and CDR2 YFSETQ. The CDR3 loop is CASSWTATYEQYF. The CDR3 DNA reads as TGCGCCAGCAGCTGGACAGCGACTTACGAGCAGTACTTC.

The chain recombines TRBV14 with TRBJ2-5; 9 bases fit TRBD2. Germline CDR1 SGHDN, CDR2 FVKESK. After removal of 1 base from V and 7 bases from J, the junction contained 4 bases not matched to a gene. CDR3 length: 14 amino acids. Written as DNA, the CDR3 is TGTGCCAGCAGCCAAGCTGGCGGGGGGGCGACCCAGTACTTC. It yields the protein CASSQAGGGATQYF.

A single count supports this clone. The chain employs TRBV19 and TRBJ1-5, with D perhaps TRBD1 (6 bases). From germline, CDR1 is LNHDA and CDR2 SQIVND (reference sequence). Trimming left V 6 bases short and J 4 bases short, with 13 bases between. The CDR3 length is 14 residues. CDR3 sequence: CASRHTGLNQPQHF. In DNA form, the CDR3 reads TGTGCCAGTAGACACACAGGGCTAAATCAGCCCCAGCATTTT.

The count of this clone is one. The chain couples TRBV3-1 (or the pseudogene TRBV3-2) to TRBJ2-3, with a tentative D call TRBD1 (5 bases). Germline CDR1 is LGHDT and CDR2 is YNNKEL (reference sequence). The CDR3 runs to 16 residues. Trimming left V 1 base short and J 1 base short, with 12 bases between. CDR3 nucleotides: TGTGCCAGCAGCCAAGTGGCAGGCAGGGGCACAGATACGCAGTATTTT. Its translation is CASSQVAGRGTDTQYF.

The chain uses TRBV7-2 and TRBJ2-3; 10 bases align to TRBD1. Germline CDR1 and CDR2: SGHTA and FQGNSA. V dropped 1 base and J dropped 2; count of bases not matched to a gene: 9. The CDR3 has 18 amino acids. The chain's CDR3 is CASSLDVPGQGTTDTQYF. CDR3 DNA: TGTGCCAGCAGCTTAGACGTCCCGGGACAGGGGACCACAGATACGCAGTATTTT.

This chain links TRBV30 with TRBJ1-6; TRBD1 might be the D (6 bases). The germline V and J ends were trimmed by 8 bases and 7 bases, with 18 bases remaining between them. CDR3 length: 14 amino acids. Germline-derived CDR1 and CDR2 are GTSNPN and SVGIG (reference sequence). CDR3 in DNA: TGTGCCGGAGACTTACAGGGAAGAAATTCACCCCTCCACTTT. This gives the protein CAGDLQGRNSPLHF.

This chain joins TRBV5-1 and TRBJ1-1; D may be TRBD1 (6 bases). This CDR3 is built from 14 residues. With 2 bases removed from V and 5 bases from J, the gap between germline ends came to 13 bases. The germline gives CDR1 SGHRS, CDR2 YFSETQ. CDR3 sequence: CASSFGDTATEAFF. The CDR3 DNA is TGCGCCAGCAGCTTCGGGGACACGGCAACTGAAGCTTTCTTT.

The V and J genes are TRBV9 and TRBJ2-1; tentative D call: TRBD2 (5 bases). The V and J ends lost 3 bases and 11 bases respectively, with 12 bases between them. The CDR3 runs 12 residues. The germline gives CDR1 SGDLS, CDR2 YYNGEE. The CDR3 sequence: CASSADPGKQFF. Here the CDR3 DNA reads TGTGCCAGCAGCGCAGACCCGGGAAAGCAGTTCTTC. Filled out from reference TRBV9 and TRBJ2-1, the complete variable domain reads DSGVTQTPKHLITATGQRVTLRCSPRSGDLSVYWYQQSLDQGLQFLIQYYNGEERAKGNILERFSAQQFPDLHSELNLSSLELGDSALYFCASSADPGKQFFGPGTRLTVL.

CDR3 sequence (DNA): TGTGCCAGCAGCACGGGTTGGACCCGGACAGGGGGGCCCTGGAACACTGAAGCTTTCTTT. This gives the protein CASSTGWTRTGGPWNTEAFF. The J gene is TRBJ1-1, the V gene TRBV7-8; 10 bases agree with TRBD1. The CDR3 covers 20 residues. J was trimmed by 1 base and V by 5 bases; bases with no gene match: 19. CDR1 and CDR2 from the germline V gene are SGHVS and FQNEAQ.

The chain uses TRBV7-9 and TRBJ1-1; the match to TRBD1 covers 7 bases. The J segment lost 7 bases and the V segment lost 7 bases, leaving 12 bases of the junction unmatched. The length of the CDR3 is 14 residues. CDR1 is SEHNR and CDR2 is FQNEAQ in the germline V gene (reference sequence). CDR3 in amino acids: CASKTTGWTNEAFF. CDR3 DNA: TGTGCCAGCAAGACGACAGGGTGGACAAATGAAGCTTTCTTT.

V usage is TRBV6-2 or TRBV6-3 and J usage is TRBJ2-7; 10 bases match TRBD2. This CDR3 spans 15 amino acids. The V gene end was trimmed by 4 bases and the J gene end by 2 bases; junction bases not matched to a gene: 5. Germline CDR1 and CDR2: MNHEY and SVGEGT. CDR3 protein: CASSLLAGMTYEQYF. The CDR3 nucleotides read TGTGCCAGCAGTTTACTAGCGGGGATGACCTACGAGCAGTACTTC.

This chain connects TRBV30 to TRBJ2-1; TRBD2 matches 7 bases. Germline trimming cut 4 bases from V and 3 bases from J; bases unmatched to any gene: 6. The CDR3 runs 14 residues. The germline CDR1 and CDR2 sequences are GTSNPN and SVGIG (reference sequence). In DNA form, the CDR3 reads TGTGCCTGGACGATGGCGGGGGTCTACAATGAGCAGTTCTTC. Protein sequence: CAWTMAGVYNEQFF.